These T cell receptor beta chains were read from a single sample in a study of blood T cell repertoires in COVID-19. Measured with immunoSEQ multiplex PCR; TCRdb has only the in-frame clones, and not every one. The repertoire holds around 300,000 clones, roughly 90% seen once, with about 1.7% in the top ten. Material: PBMCs or T cells enriched from blood (not recorded which). The receptor source for this set is a woman aged 40 to 50 who had recovered from COVID-19. The CDR3 runs from the conserved cysteine through the conserved F or W. The order of the fields is CDR3 length, D gene, V gene, J gene, clone size, CDR3 DNA, CDR3 protein. The D gene is left open where the match is weak. A clone size is listed for some rows: how often the clone was seen (once, few, many), or a class if it is expanded.

cdr3_length: 18
d_call: NA
v_call: TRBV5-8
j_call: TRBJ1-2
clone_size: NA
cdr3_nt: TGTGCCAGCAGCTTGGGACAGCGAGTCAAACCCAATAACTATGGCTACACCTTC
cdr3_aa: CASSLGQRVKPNNYGYTF

cdr3_length: 15
d_call: NA
v_call: TRBV27
j_call: TRBJ2-5
clone_size: NA
cdr3_nt: TGTGCCAGCAGTCCCGGCCGCGGTATCCAAGAGACCCAGTACTTC
cdr3_aa: CASSPGRGIQETQYF

cdr3_length: 16
d_call: TRBD2
v_call: TRBV4-1
j_call: TRBJ2-5
clone_size: NA
cdr3_nt: TGCGCCAGCAGCCAGGATCGGACTAGCGGGCAAGAGACCCAGTACTTC
cdr3_aa: CASSQDRTSGQETQYF

cdr3_length: 15
d_call: TRBD2
v_call: TRBV19
j_call: TRBJ2-3
clone_size: NA
cdr3_nt: TGTGCCAGTAGTACGGGGGGTGCGGGGGCAGATACGCAGTATTTT
cdr3_aa: CASSTGGAGADTQYF

cdr3_length: 15
d_call: NA
v_call: TRBV6-4
j_call: TRBJ1-3
clone_size: NA
cdr3_nt: TGTGCCAGCAGTGACCCGGGGAGCTCTGGAAACACCATATATTTT
cdr3_aa: CASSDPGSSGNTIYF

cdr3_length: 14
d_call: TRBD1
v_call: TRBV5-1
j_call: TRBJ1-2
clone_size: few
cdr3_nt: TGCGCCAGCAGCTACGGGACAGGGACAATCGGCTACACCTTC
cdr3_aa: CASSYGTGTIGYTF

cdr3_length: 14
d_call: NA
v_call: TRBV30
j_call: TRBJ1-4
clone_size: NA
cdr3_nt: TGTGCCTGGAGCCCTCTAGGGGATAACGAAAAACTGTTTTTT
cdr3_aa: CAWSPLGDNEKLFF

cdr3_length: 13
d_call: TRBD1
v_call: TRBV27
j_call: TRBJ2-1
clone_size: NA
cdr3_nt: TGTGCCAGCAGTCGCTTGACAGGGGACGAGCAGTTCTTC
cdr3_aa: CASSRLTGDEQFF

cdr3_length: 13
d_call: TRBD1
v_call: TRBV7-3
j_call: TRBJ1-2
clone_size: NA
cdr3_nt: TGTGCCAGCAGCTTAGGACAGGGGTATGGCTACACCTTC
cdr3_aa: CASSLGQGYGYTF

cdr3_length: 15
d_call: NA
v_call: TRBV27
j_call: TRBJ2-1
clone_size: NA
cdr3_nt: TGTGCCAGCAGAACCGTCCGGGACTCAAGGAATGAGCAGTTCTTC
cdr3_aa: CASRTVRDSRNEQFF

cdr3_length: 14
d_call: TRBD1
v_call: TRBV18
j_call: TRBJ1-5
clone_size: NA
cdr3_nt: TGTGCCAGCTCACCTAGGGACAGCCGACAGCCCCAGCATTTT
cdr3_aa: CASSPRDSRQPQHF

cdr3_length: 15
d_call: NA
v_call: TRBV30
j_call: TRBJ1-2
clone_size: once
cdr3_nt: TGTGCCTGGGGCGAGAGGAGCCACGTACTCTATGGCTACACCTTC
cdr3_aa: CAWGERSHVLYGYTF

cdr3_length: 12
d_call: NA
v_call: TRBV12-5
j_call: TRBJ1-2
clone_size: NA
cdr3_nt: TGTGCTAGTGGTCTTCCCCCCGGGAGCTACACCTTC
cdr3_aa: CASGLPPGSYTF

cdr3_length: 16
d_call: NA
v_call: TRBV4-2
j_call: TRBJ2-1
clone_size: NA
cdr3_nt: TGTGCCAGCAGCCAAGAGACGGTCGGCGGTTACAATGAGCAGTTCTTC
cdr3_aa: CASSQETVGGYNEQFF

cdr3_length: 17
d_call: TRBD1
v_call: TRBV7-2
j_call: TRBJ1-4
clone_size: NA
cdr3_nt: TGTGCCAGCAGCTTAGGACCGACAGGGGGAACTAATGAAAAACTGTTTTTT
cdr3_aa: CASSLGPTGGTNEKLFF

cdr3_length: 15
d_call: NA
v_call: TRBV25-1
j_call: TRBJ1-1
clone_size: NA
cdr3_nt: TGTGCCAGCAGTGAACTAAACAGACCGAACACTGAAGCTTTCTTT
cdr3_aa: CASSELNRPNTEAFF

cdr3_length: 13
d_call: NA
v_call: TRBV5-4
j_call: TRBJ1-1
clone_size: NA
cdr3_nt: TGTGCCAGCAGCTTCCCGGGAGGGACTGAAGCTTTCTTT
cdr3_aa: CASSFPGGTEAFF

cdr3_length: 15
d_call: NA
v_call: TRBV3-1/TRBV3-2
j_call: TRBJ1-2
clone_size: once
cdr3_nt: TGTGCCAGCAGCCCCAACCCCAGGGCTGGCTATGGCTACACCTTC
cdr3_aa: CASSPNPRAGYGYTF

cdr3_length: 16
d_call: NA
v_call: TRBV14
j_call: TRBJ2-4
clone_size: NA
cdr3_nt: TGTGCCAGCAGCCAAGATCCCCAGGGATCCAAAAACATTCAGTACTTC
cdr3_aa: CASSQDPQGSKNIQYF

cdr3_length: 16
d_call: NA
v_call: TRBV5-1
j_call: TRBJ1-3
clone_size: NA
cdr3_nt: TGCGCCAGCAGCACCCCCGGGACAAACTCTGGAAACACCATATATTTT
cdr3_aa: CASSTPGTNSGNTIYF

cdr3_length: 17
d_call: NA
v_call: TRBV25-1
j_call: TRBJ1-3
clone_size: NA
cdr3_nt: TGTGCCAGCAGTGAAGGGGTACTAGGGAGCTCTGGAAACACCATATATTTT
cdr3_aa: CASSEGVLGSSGNTIYF

cdr3_length: 13
d_call: NA
v_call: TRBV11-2
j_call: TRBJ2-1
clone_size: NA
cdr3_nt: TGTGCCAGCAGCAAAGACAGTTACAATGAGCAGTTCTTC
cdr3_aa: CASSKDSYNEQFF

cdr3_length: 14
d_call: TRBD2
v_call: TRBV6-4
j_call: TRBJ2-3
clone_size: NA
cdr3_nt: TGTGCCAGCAGTCTACTAGCGGGGGCAGATACGCAGTATTTT
cdr3_aa: CASSLLAGADTQYF

cdr3_length: 14
d_call: NA
v_call: TRBV7-9
j_call: TRBJ1-1
clone_size: NA
cdr3_nt: TGTGCCAGCAGCTTAGAGGCAGGGTATACTGAAGCTTTCTTT
cdr3_aa: CASSLEAGYTEAFF

cdr3_length: 14
d_call: NA
v_call: TRBV21-1
j_call: TRBJ1-6
clone_size: NA
cdr3_nt: TGTGCCAGCATTACAGGGAAGGTGGATTCACCCCTCCACTTT
cdr3_aa: CASITGKVDSPLHF

cdr3_length: 13
d_call: NA
v_call: TRBV4-1
j_call: TRBJ1-2
clone_size: NA
cdr3_nt: TGCGCCAGCAGCCAAATACAGGGTTATGGCTACACCTTC
cdr3_aa: CASSQIQGYGYTF